Listed below are T cell receptor beta chains from one sample, sequenced in a study of cytomegalovirus exposure and HLA in healthy donors. Sequenced by immunoSEQ multiplex PCR; TCRdb stores in-frame clones only, minus some. Of 180,000 or so clones in the sample, approximately 86% were seen once. The sequencing sample was made of PBMCs. The receptors were sampled from a male donor in good health and CMV-seronegative. CDR3s include the opening cysteine and the closing phenylalanine or tryptophan. D genes are given only for firm matches. Some rows have no size entry. The others give once, few or many, or a class for an expanded clone.

j_call d_call v_call clone_size cdr3_aa cdr3_nt
TRBJ2-7 NA TRBV20-1 NA CSERGGYEQYF TGCAGTGAGCGAGGGGGCTACGAGCAGTACTTC
TRBJ2-7 TRBD1 TRBV11-2 NA CASSPGTGRTYEQYF TGTGCCAGCAGCCCCGGGACAGGGCGAACCTACGAGCAGTACTTC
TRBJ2-5 TRBD2 TRBV6-5 NA CASSPTGGAQETQYF TGTGCCAGCAGTCCAACGGGAGGGGCGCAAGAGACCCAGTACTTC
TRBJ1-4 NA TRBV19 once CASNKHRAGLATNEKLFF TGTGCCAGTAATAAGCACAGGGCAGGCCTAGCAACTAATGAAAAACTGTTTTTT
TRBJ2-3 NA TRBV7-2 NA CASSLDYTQYF TGTGCCAGCAGCTTAGACTATACGCAGTATTTT
TRBJ2-7 NA TRBV4-1 NA CASSQTALDSYEQYF TGCGCCAGCAGCCAAACCGCCTTAGACAGTTACGAGCAGTACTTC
TRBJ1-2 TRBD1 TRBV9 NA CASSVESSGGDGTF TGTGCCAGCAGCGTAGAGTCGTCAGGGGGCGATGGCACCTTC
TRBJ2-2 NA TRBV6-6 NA CASSYSGRGNTGELFF TGTGCCAGCAGTTACTCGGGCAGGGGAAACACCGGGGAGCTGTTTTTT
TRBJ2-7 NA TRBV7-9 NA CSSSKTGFHEQYF TGTTCCAGCAGCAAAACAGGGTTCCACGAGCAGTACTTC
TRBJ2-1 NA TRBV29-1 NA CSVGSGAPSGEQFF TGCAGCGTTGGGTCCGGAGCCCCAAGCGGTGAGCAGTTCTTC
TRBJ1-4 NA TRBV4-3 NA CASSQGLQYEKLFF TGCGCCAGCAGCCAAGGTTTACAGTATGAAAAACTGTTTTTT
TRBJ2-7 NA TRBV7-9 NA CASSTGVGRNEQYF TGTGCCAGCAGCACAGGCGTCGGTAGGAACGAGCAGTACTTC
TRBJ2-3 TRBD2 TRBV6-4 few CASSERGGTDTQYF TGTGCCAGCAGTGAGCGGGGGGGCACAGATACGCAGTATTTT
TRBJ1-2 TRBD1 TRBV7-2 NA CASSFRRRVTGGNYGYTF TGTGCCAGCAGCTTTAGACGTAGAGTGACAGGGGGCAACTATGGCTACACCTTC
TRBJ1-1 NA TRBV7-9 once CASSDLGGNTEAFF TGTGCCAGCAGCGATCTGGGGGGGAACACTGAAGCTTTCTTT
TRBJ2-1 TRBD1 TRBV5-1 NA CASSLPQQGAKLSSYNEQFF TGCGCCAGCAGCTTGCCCCAACAGGGGGCGAAACTAAGCTCCTACAATGAGCAGTTCTTC
TRBJ1-2 TRBD1 TRBV6-5 NA CASRKGRGDYGYTF TGTGCCAGCAGAAAGGGCAGGGGGGACTATGGCTACACCTTC
TRBJ1-6 TRBD1 TRBV6-5 NA CASSMTGKHSPLHF TGTGCCAGCAGTATGACAGGGAAGCATTCACCCCTCCACTTT
TRBJ2-3 NA TRBV7-3 few CASSSSTDTQYF TGTGCCAGCAGCTCTAGCACAGATACGCAGTATTTT
TRBJ1-5 NA TRBV5-1 NA CASSSDGNQPQHF TGCGCCAGCAGCTCAGATGGTAATCAGCCCCAGCATTTT
TRBJ2-7 TRBD1 TRBV5-1 NA CASSLGQIYEQYF TGCGCCAGCAGCCTGGGACAGATATACGAGCAGTACTTC
TRBJ1-4 NA TRBV7-9 NA CASREGGRAANEKLFF TGTGCCAGCAGGGAGGGGGGGCGCGCGGCTAATGAAAAACTGTTTTTT
TRBJ1-1 NA TRBV6-5 few CASSYSRGVEAFF TGTGCCAGCAGTTACTCGAGAGGTGTGGAAGCTTTCTTT
TRBJ2-7 NA TRBV28 NA CASSFLRGGIYEQYF TGTGCCAGCAGTTTTCTCAGGGGAGGGATCTACGAGCAGTACTTC
TRBJ2-5 TRBD2 TRBV7-2 NA CASSLGLAETQYF TGTGCCAGCAGCTTGGGACTAGCGGAGACCCAGTACTTC
TRBJ1-1 NA TRBV20-1 NA CSARGRQKAFF TGCAGTGCTAGAGGGAGACAGAAAGCTTTCTTT
TRBJ2-7 TRBD2 TRBV13 NA CASSSSGGLVGEQYF TGTGCCAGCAGCTCTAGCGGGGGTCTGGTGGGCGAGCAGTACTTC
TRBJ2-7 NA TRBV19 NA CASSIGQGYEQYF TGTGCCAGTAGTATCGGGCAGGGTTACGAGCAGTACTTC
TRBJ1-1 NA TRBV30 NA CAWTLNTEAFF TGTGCCTGGACCCTAAACACTGAAGCTTTCTTT
TRBJ2-7 TRBD1 TRBV18 NA CASSPRTGQGIGEQYF TGTGCCAGCTCACCAAGAACCGGACAGGGAATAGGCGAGCAGTACTTC
TRBJ2-3 TRBD2 TRBV5-4 few CASSPGTSGSLTPDTQYF TGTGCCAGCAGCCCCGGGACTAGCGGGAGCCTGACACCAGATACGCAGTATTTT
TRBJ2-7 NA TRBV7-9 NA CSSSAGPQSHEQYF TGTTCCAGCAGCGCGGGCCCCCAAAGCCACGAGCAGTACTTC
TRBJ2-7 NA TRBV18 NA CASSRTRDSTYEQYF TGTGCCAGCTCACGTACGCGGGACTCTACCTACGAGCAGTACTTC
TRBJ2-5 NA TRBV27 NA CASRNRAGETQYF TGTGCCAGCAGAAACAGGGCAGGGGAGACCCAGTACTTC
TRBJ2-7 NA TRBV6-6 NA CASSSIGGIYEQYF TGTGCCAGCAGTTCAATTGGGGGCATCTACGAGCAGTACTTC
TRBJ1-1 NA TRBV19 NA CASWSPGAYTEAFF TGTGCCAGTTGGTCCCCTGGGGCCTACACTGAAGCTTTCTTT
TRBJ1-1 NA TRBV19 NA CASSIGGFPMNTEAFF TGTGCCAGTAGTATTGGAGGGTTCCCAATGAACACTGAAGCTTTCTTT
TRBJ2-7 TRBD1 TRBV2 NA CASSPDRGRTNTGQYF TGTGCCAGCAGTCCCGACAGGGGGCGAACAAATACCGGGCAGTACTTC
TRBJ2-7 TRBD1 TRBV30 NA CAWSKGGAEYEQYF TGTGCCTGGAGCAAAGGGGGCGCGGAGTACGAGCAGTACTTC
TRBJ2-4 NA TRBV7-6 NA CASSLETRGGLQNIQYF TGTGCCAGCAGCTTAGAGACGAGAGGTGGACTCCAAAACATTCAGTACTTC
TRBJ2-7 TRBD1 TRBV7-9 NA CASSKQGIRVSEQYF TGTGCCAGCAGCAAACAGGGGATCAGGGTAAGCGAGCAGTACTTC
TRBJ2-7 TRBD1 TRBV7-9 NA CSTETGTGAYEQYF TGTTCCACCGAAACCGGGACAGGAGCCTACGAGCAGTACTTC
TRBJ1-3 TRBD1 TRBV30 NA CAWGSPTGAGNTIYF TGTGCCTGGGGCTCCCCGACAGGGGCTGGAAACACCATATATTTT
TRBJ2-7 NA TRBV5-1 NA CASRPLDTSYEQYF TGCGCCAGCAGACCTCTTGACACCTCGTACGAGCAGTACTTC
TRBJ2-1 NA TRBV19 NA CASSLQGRNEQFF TGTGCCAGTAGCCTACAGGGCCGCAATGAGCAGTTCTTC